This T cell receptor beta chain was sequenced in a study of blood T cell repertoires in COVID-19. In the study overall: Whether acute or convalescent, the COVID-19 samples came from the United States, Italy and Spain.

Participants came from around 25 US areas, aged roughly 18 to 95 years. Self-reported history from a screening survey and questionnaire set each donor's cohort. Source study methods: The assay estimated nucleated cells by amplifying reference gene primers. Only in-frame clones appear in the TCRdb table, and some are missing; sequencing was by immunoSEQ multiplex PCR. V and J calls and clone size come straight from that table; D and trimming were deduced from the DNA. The table records around 320,000 clones, roughly 91% of them present only once. Germline V lookup: CDR1 SNHLY, CDR2 FYNNEI. The CDR3 runs 13 residues. V trimming: 4 bases; J trimming: 8 bases; junction bases outside the gene matches: 5.

The receptor's source is a woman in her forties or fifties who had been exposed to COVID-19. This chain connects TRBV2 to TRBJ1-2; 9 nucleotides align to TRBD1. Material: PBMCs or T cells enriched from blood (not recorded which). CDR3 sequence: CASSGGTGQGYTF. The CDR3 nucleotides are TGTGCCAGCAGTGGGGGGACAGGGCAAGGCTACACCTTC.